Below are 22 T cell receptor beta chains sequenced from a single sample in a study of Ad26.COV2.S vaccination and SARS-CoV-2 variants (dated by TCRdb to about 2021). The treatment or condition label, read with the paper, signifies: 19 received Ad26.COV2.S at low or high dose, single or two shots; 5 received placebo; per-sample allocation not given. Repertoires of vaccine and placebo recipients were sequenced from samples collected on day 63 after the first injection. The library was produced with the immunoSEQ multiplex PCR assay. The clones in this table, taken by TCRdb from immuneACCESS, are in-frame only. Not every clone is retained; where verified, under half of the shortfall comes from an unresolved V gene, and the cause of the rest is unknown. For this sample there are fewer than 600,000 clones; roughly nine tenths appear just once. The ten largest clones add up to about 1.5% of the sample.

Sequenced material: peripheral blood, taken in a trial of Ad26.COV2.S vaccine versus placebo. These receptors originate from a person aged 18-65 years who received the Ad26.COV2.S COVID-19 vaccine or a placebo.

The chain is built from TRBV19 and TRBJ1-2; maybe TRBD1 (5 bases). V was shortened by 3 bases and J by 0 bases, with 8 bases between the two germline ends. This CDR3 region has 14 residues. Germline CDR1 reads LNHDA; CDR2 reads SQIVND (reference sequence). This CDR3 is CASSIGATNYGYTF. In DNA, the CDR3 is TGTGCCAGTAGTATCGGGGCTACTAACTATGGCTACACCTTC.

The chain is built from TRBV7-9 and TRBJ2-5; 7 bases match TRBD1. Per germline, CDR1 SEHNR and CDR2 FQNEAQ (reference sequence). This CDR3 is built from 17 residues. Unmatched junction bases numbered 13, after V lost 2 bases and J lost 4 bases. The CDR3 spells CASSLYPPGQFLETQYF. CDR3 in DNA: TGTGCCAGCAGCTTATACCCTCCGGGACAGTTCCTAGAGACCCAGTACTTC.

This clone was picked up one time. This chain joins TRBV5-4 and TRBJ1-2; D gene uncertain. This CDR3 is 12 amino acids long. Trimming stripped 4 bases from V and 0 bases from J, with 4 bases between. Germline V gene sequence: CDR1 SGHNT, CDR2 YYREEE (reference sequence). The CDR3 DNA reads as TGTGCCAGCAGCCACCCTAACTATGGCTACACCTTC. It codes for CASSHPNYGYTF.

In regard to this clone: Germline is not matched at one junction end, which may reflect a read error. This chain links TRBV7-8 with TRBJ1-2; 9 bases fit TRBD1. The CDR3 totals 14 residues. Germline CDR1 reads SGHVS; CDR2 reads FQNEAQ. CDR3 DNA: TGTGCCAGCAGCTTAGTGGGACAGGGCTATAGCTACACCTTC. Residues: CASSLVGQGYSYTF.

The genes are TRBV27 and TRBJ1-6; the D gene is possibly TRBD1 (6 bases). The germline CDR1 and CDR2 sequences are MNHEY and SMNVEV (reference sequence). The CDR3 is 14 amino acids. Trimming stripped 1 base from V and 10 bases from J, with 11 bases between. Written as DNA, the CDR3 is TGTGCCAGCAGTTTATGGGGGCTAGGGTCACCCCTCCACTTT. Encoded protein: CASSLWGLGSPLHF.

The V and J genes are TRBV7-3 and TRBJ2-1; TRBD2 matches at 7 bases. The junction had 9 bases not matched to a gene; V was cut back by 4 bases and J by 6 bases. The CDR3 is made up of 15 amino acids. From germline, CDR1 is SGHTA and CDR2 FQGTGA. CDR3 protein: CASSSGLEFVNEQFF. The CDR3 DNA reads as TGTGCCAGCAGCTCAGGACTAGAGTTTGTCAATGAGCAGTTCTTC.

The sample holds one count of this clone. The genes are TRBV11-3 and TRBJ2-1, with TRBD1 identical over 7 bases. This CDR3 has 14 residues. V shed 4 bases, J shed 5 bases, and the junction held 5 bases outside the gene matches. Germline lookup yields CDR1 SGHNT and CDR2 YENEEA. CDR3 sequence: CASSSRDSNNEQFF. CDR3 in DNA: TGTGCCAGCAGCTCACGGGACAGTAACAATGAGCAGTTCTTC. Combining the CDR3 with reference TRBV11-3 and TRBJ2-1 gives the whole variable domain EAGVVQSPRYKIIEKKQPVAFWCNPISGHNTLYWYLQNLGQGPELLIRYENEEAVDDSQLPKDRFSAERLKGVDSTLKIQPAELGDSAVYLCASSSRDSNNEQFFGPGTRLTVL.

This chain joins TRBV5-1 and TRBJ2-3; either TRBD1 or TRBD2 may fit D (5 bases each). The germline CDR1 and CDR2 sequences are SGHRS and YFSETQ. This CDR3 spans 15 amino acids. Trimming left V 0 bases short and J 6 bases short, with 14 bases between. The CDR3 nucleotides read TGCGCCAGCAGCTTGGTAGGGGACCGACGGGATACGCAGTATTTT. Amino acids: CASSLVGDRRDTQYF.

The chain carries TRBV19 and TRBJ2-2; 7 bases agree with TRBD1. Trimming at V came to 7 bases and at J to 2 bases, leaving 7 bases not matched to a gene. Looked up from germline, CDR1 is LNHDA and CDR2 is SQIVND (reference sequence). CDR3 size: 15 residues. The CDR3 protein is CASNTGDSNTGELFF. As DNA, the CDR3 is TGTGCCAGTAATACCGGGGACAGTAACACCGGGGAGCTGTTTTTT.

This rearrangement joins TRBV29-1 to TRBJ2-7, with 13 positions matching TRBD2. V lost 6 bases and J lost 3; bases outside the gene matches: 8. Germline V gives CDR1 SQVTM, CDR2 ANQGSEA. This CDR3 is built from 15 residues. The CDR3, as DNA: TGCAGCGTCAACGGACTAGCGGGAGTTAACTACGAGCAGTACTTC. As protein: CSVNGLAGVNYEQYF.

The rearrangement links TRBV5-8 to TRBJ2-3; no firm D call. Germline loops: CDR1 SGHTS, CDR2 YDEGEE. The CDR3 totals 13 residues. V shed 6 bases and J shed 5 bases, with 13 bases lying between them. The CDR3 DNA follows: TGTGCCAGCAACCGCGAAAAGGGAGATACGCAGTATTTT. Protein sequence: CASNREKGDTQYF.

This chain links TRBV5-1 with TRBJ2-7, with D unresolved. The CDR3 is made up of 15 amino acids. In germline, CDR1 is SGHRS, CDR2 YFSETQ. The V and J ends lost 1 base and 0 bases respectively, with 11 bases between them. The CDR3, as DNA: TGCGCCAGCAGCTTGAATGAACGGATCTCCTACGAGCAGTACTTC. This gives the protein CASSLNERISYEQYF.

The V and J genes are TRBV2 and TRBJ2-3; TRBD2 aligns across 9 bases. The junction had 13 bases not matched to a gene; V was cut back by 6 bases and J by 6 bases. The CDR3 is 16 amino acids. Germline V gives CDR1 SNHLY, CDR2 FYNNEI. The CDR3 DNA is TGTGCCAGCAGCTCTCCCCCGGGACTAGCATCGGATACGCAGTATTTT. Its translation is CASSSPPGLASDTQYF. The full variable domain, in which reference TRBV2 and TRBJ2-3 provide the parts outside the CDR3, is EPEVTQTPSHQVTQMGQEVILRCVPISNHLYFYWYRQILGQKVEFLVSFYNNEISEKSEIFDDQFSVERPDGSNFTLKIRSTKLEDSAMYFCASSSPPGLASDTQYFGPGTRLTVL.

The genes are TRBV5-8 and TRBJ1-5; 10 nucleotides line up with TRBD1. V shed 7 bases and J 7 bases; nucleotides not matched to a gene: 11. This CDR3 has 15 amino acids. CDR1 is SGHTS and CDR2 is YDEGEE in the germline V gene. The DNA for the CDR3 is TGTGCCAGCCAAGGAGGGGGACAGGGGCTCCAGCCCCAGCATTTT. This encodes CASQGGGQGLQPQHF.

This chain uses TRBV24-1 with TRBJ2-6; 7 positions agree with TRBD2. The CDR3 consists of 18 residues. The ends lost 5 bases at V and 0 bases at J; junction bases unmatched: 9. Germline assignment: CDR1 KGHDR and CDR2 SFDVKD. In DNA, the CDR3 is TGTGCCACCAGTGGTAGTAGCGGGCCATACTCTGGGGCCAACGTCCTGACTTTC. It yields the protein CATSGSSGPYSGANVLTF.

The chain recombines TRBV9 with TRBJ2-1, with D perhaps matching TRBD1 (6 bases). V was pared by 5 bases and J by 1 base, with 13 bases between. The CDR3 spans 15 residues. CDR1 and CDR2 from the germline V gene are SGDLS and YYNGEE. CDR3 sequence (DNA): TGTGCCAGCAGTCCCGGGACAAATTCCTACAATGAGCAGTTCTTC. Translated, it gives CASSPGTNSYNEQFF.

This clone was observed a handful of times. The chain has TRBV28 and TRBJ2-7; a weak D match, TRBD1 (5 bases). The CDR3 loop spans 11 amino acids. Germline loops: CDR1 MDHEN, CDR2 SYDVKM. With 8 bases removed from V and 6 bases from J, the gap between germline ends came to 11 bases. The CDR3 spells CASRTPAEQYF. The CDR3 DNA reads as TGTGCCAGCCGGACACCAGCCGAGCAGTACTTC.

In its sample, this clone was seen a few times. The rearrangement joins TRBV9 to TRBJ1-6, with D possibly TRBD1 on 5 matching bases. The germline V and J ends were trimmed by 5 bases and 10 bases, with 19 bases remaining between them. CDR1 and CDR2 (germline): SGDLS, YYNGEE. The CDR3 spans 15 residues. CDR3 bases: TGTGCCAGCAGTTCTTCCGGGCAGGGAGGCTCACCCCTCCACTTT. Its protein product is CASSSSGQGGSPLHF.

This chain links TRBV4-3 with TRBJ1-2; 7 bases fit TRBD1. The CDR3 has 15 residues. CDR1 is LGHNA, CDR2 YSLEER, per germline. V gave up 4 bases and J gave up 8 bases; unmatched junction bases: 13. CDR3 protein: CASSRNRQGLEGYTF. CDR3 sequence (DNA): TGCGCCAGCAGCCGGAATCGACAGGGCCTGGAGGGCTACACCTTC.

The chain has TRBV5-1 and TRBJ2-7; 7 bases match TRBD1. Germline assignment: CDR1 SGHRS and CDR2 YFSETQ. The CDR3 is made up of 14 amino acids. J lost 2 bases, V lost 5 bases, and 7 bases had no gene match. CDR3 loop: CASRETGNPYEQYF. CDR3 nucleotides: TGCGCCAGCAGGGAGACAGGGAACCCCTACGAGCAGTACTTC.

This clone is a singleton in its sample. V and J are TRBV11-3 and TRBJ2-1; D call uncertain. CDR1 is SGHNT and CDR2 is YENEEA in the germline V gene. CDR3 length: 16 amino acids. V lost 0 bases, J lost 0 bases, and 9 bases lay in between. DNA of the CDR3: TGTGCCAGCAGCTTAGATCACACGAGCTCCTACAATGAGCAGTTCTTC. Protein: CASSLDHTSSYNEQFF. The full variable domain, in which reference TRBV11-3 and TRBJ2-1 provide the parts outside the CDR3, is EAGVVQSPRYKIIEKKQPVAFWCNPISGHNTLYWYLQNLGQGPELLIRYENEEAVDDSQLPKDRFSAERLKGVDSTLKIQPAELGDSAVYLCASSLDHTSSYNEQFFGPGTRLTVL.

CDR3: CATSDVAGGHEQYF. As DNA, the CDR3 is TGTGCCACCAGTGATGTAGCGGGAGGCCACGAGCAGTACTTC. This chain links TRBV24-1 with TRBJ2-7; TRBD2 aligns across 10 bases. CDR1 is KGHDR and CDR2 is SFDVKD in the germline V gene. Losses at the gene ends were 3 bases for V and 5 bases for J; bases not matched to a gene: 3. CDR3 length equals 14 residues.